Following are 32 T cell receptor beta chains from one sample sequenced in a study of shared clonotypes between healthy human individuals. Profiling relied on immunoSEQ multiplex PCR, and the TCRdb table lists in-frame clones only, not all of them. In the table there are about half a million clones, about 85% of which are singletons. The specimen sequenced was PBMCs. These receptors were taken from a woman between 35 and 50 years old in good health. Some clones in this sample may be carry-over from other donors' samples.

The chain couples TRBV27 to TRBJ1-3; 8 nucleotides line up with TRBD1. Per the germline V gene, CDR1 is MNHEY and CDR2 is SMNVEV (reference sequence). This CDR3 has 16 residues. V dropped 6 bases and J dropped 4; count of bases not matched to a gene: 11. The CDR3 DNA is TGTGCCAGCAGCTCACGACAGGGGAGGCGCGGAAACACCATATATTTT. Amino acids: CASSSRQGRRGNTIYF.

The V call is TRBV5-4, the J call TRBJ1-5; perhaps TRBD1 as D (5 bases). The CDR3 loop spans 14 amino acids. The V end lost 4 bases, the J end lost 3 bases, and 11 bases lay between the germline ends. Per germline, CDR1 SGHNT and CDR2 YYREEE (reference sequence). The CDR3 loop is CASSTNRYNQPQHF. The CDR3 DNA follows: TGTGCCAGCAGCACCAACAGGTACAATCAGCCCCAGCATTTT.

The CDR3 DNA is TGTGCCAGCAGCGTTAGGGGGGTTGTGGCCAACGTCCTGACTTTC. It yields the protein CASSVRGVVANVLTF. This chain uses TRBV6-5 with TRBJ2-6, with D possibly called TRBD1 or TRBD2 (6 bases each). CDR1 MNHEY and CDR2 SVGAGI come from the germline V gene. V shed 6 bases and J shed 6 bases, with 15 bases lying between them. The CDR3 spans 15 residues.

The V call is TRBV5-1, the J call TRBJ2-2; D possibly uses TRBD1 or TRBD2 (5 bases each). The germline V gene encodes CDR1 SGHRS and CDR2 YFSETQ. The CDR3 has 17 amino acids. The V gene lost 4 bases and the J gene lost 4 bases, with 20 bases spanning the gap. For the CDR3, the DNA is TGCGCCAGCAGCCCAGGGAGCGGAACCTCGTCCACCGGGGAGCTGTTTTTT. It specifies CASSPGSGTSSTGELFF.

The rearrangement uses TRBV7-2 and TRBJ2-2; perhaps TRBD1 as D (6 bases). CDR3 size: 15 residues. The V and J ends lost 0 bases and 3 bases respectively, with 8 bases between them. In germline, CDR1 is SGHTA, CDR2 FQGNSA. CDR3 nucleotide sequence: TGTGCCAGCAGCTTAGCCCAGGGGCACACCGGGGAGCTGTTTTTT. Translating it yields CASSLAQGHTGELFF.

This clone was recorded a few times. Other nucleotide sequences from this sample produce the same CDR3. The chain couples TRBV5-4 to TRBJ2-1; D not resolved. CDR3 size: 14 residues. Germline CDR1 SGHNT, CDR2 YYREEE (reference sequence). The germline V and J ends were trimmed by 0 bases and 5 bases, with 9 bases remaining between them. The CDR3 region is CASSLVSGNNEQFF. CDR3 DNA sequence: TGTGCCAGCAGCTTGGTATCGGGTAACAATGAGCAGTTCTTC.

The chain uses TRBV4-1 and TRBJ1-1; D uncertain. V dropped 1 base and J dropped 1 base, with 16 bases sitting between them. The CDR3 totals 17 residues. Germline-derived CDR1 and CDR2 are MGHRA and YSYEKL. The CDR3 loop reads CASSQGFNGSGNTEAFF. The CDR3 region has the DNA TGCGCCAGCAGCCAAGGGTTTAATGGGAGCGGGAACACTGAAGCTTTCTTT.

A word on this clone: This likely comes from a read error, as the CDR3 has no conserved phenylalanine or tryptophan at its end. This CDR3 reads CASRTSGRKDTQYS. DNA of the CDR3: TGTGCCAGCAGAACTAGCGGGAGGAAAGATACGCAGTATTCT. The chain has TRBV6-6 and TRBJ2-3; 12 positions agree with TRBD2. V was clipped by 6 bases and J by 5 bases; unmatched bases: 3. The V gene's germline CDR1 is MNHNY and CDR2 SVGAGI (reference sequence). The CDR3 has 14 residues.

This sequence joins TRBV27 and TRBJ2-1, with 9 bases lining up with TRBD2. The V and J ends lost 5 bases and 2 bases, in that order; junction bases with no gene match: 10. The CDR3 totals 17 residues. CDR1 MNHEY and CDR2 SMNVEV come from the germline V gene (reference sequence). The CDR3 reads CASSHIIVAGAYNEQFF. Written as DNA, the CDR3 is TGTGCCAGCAGTCATATCATTGTAGCGGGAGCCTACAATGAGCAGTTCTTC.

The CDR3: CASSSWGGRSYEQYF. Written as DNA, the CDR3 is TGTGCCAGCAGCTCATGGGGGGGCCGCTCCTACGAGCAGTACTTC. This chain uses TRBV7-3 with TRBJ2-7, with D possibly TRBD2 on 7 matching bases. Trimming removed 4 bases from V and 0 bases from J, with 13 bases in between. The CDR3 length is 15 residues. CDR1 is SGHTA and CDR2 is FQGTGA in the germline V gene.

Regarding this clone: A read error is the likely source, as a far larger clone sits one nucleotide away. The gene calls are TRBV30 and TRBJ2-2; D ambiguous. The V and J ends lost 2 bases and 3 bases respectively, with 13 bases between them. The CDR3 runs to 15 residues. Looked up from germline, CDR1 is GTSNPN and CDR2 is SVGIG (reference sequence). The CDR3 coding sequence is TGTGCCTGGAGTCGAGGAAGCAAGGACACCGGGGAGCTGTTTTTT. Translating it yields CAWSRGSKDTGELFF.

V and J are TRBV7-3 and TRBJ1-2; 9 nucleotides line up with TRBD1. The CDR3 loop spans 15 amino acids. Germline CDR1 reads SGHTA; CDR2 reads FQGTGA. J was trimmed by 7 bases and V by 6 bases; bases with no gene match: 12. CDR3 sequence: CASSDPGTGSSGYTF. The DNA of the CDR3 is TGTGCCAGCAGTGACCCCGGGACAGGGTCGAGTGGCTACACCTTC.

This chain uses TRBV6-1 with TRBJ1-4; maybe TRBD1 (6 bases). The CDR3 has 16 residues. The V end was cut by 8 bases, the J end by 0 bases, with 16 bases between. In germline, CDR1 is MNHNS, CDR2 SASEGT. The chain's CDR3 is CASRGVTGSTNEKLFF. CDR3 sequence (DNA): TGTGCCAGCCGTGGGGTCACAGGGTCAACTAATGAAAAACTGTTTTTT.

The chain has TRBV7-2 and TRBJ2-5; TRBD1 matches 7 bases. The CDR3 loop spans 14 amino acids. Germline CDR1 is SGHTA and CDR2 is FQGNSA. Trimming took 6 bases from V and 4 from J; bases not matched to a gene: 8. In DNA form, the CDR3 reads TGTGCCAGCAGTTATAACAGGGGAAGAGAGACCCAGTACTTC. This gives the protein CASSYNRGRETQYF. Complete variable domain (other parts from reference TRBV7-2 and TRBJ2-5): GAGVSQSPSNKVTEKGKDVELRCDPISGHTALYWYRQSLGQGLEFLIYFQGNSAPDKSGLPSDRFSAERTGGSVSTLTIQRTQQEDSAVYLCASSYNRGRETQYFGPGTRLLVL.

This clone occurred once. The rearrangement links TRBV29-1 to TRBJ2-5; 16 positions agree with TRBD2. Germline V gives CDR1 SQVTM, CDR2 ANQGSEA. V trimming: 3 bases; J trimming: 4 bases; junction bases outside the gene matches: 11. CDR3 length equals 18 residues. The CDR3 DNA follows: TGCAGCGTTGACTACCCGGGACTAGCGGGAGGGCCGTTAGAGACCCAGTACTTC. Its protein is CSVDYPGLAGGPLETQYF. Together with reference TRBV29-1 and TRBJ2-5, the CDR3 gives the full variable domain: SAVISQKPSRDICQRGTSLTIQCQVDSQVTMMFWYRQQPGQSLTLIATANQGSEATYESGFVIDKFPISRPNLTFSTLTVSNMSPEDSSIYLCSVDYPGLAGGPLETQYFGPGTRLLVL.

This clone was counted once. The chain couples TRBV29-1 to TRBJ2-5; 12 bases fit TRBD2. Germline values: CDR1 SQVTM, CDR2 ANQGSEA. Trimming at V came to 4 bases and at J to 11 bases, leaving 17 bases not matched to a gene. The CDR3 consists of 16 residues. CDR3 amino acids: CSVASGRASRMGEQYF. DNA of the CDR3: TGCAGCGTTGCTAGCGGGAGGGCCTCCAGGATGGGGGAGCAGTACTTC.

The rearrangement links TRBV29-1 to TRBJ1-2; TRBD1 agrees at 7 bases. Trimming cost V 3 bases and J 3 bases; bases outside gene matches: 10. Germline V gene lookup returns CDR1 SQVTM and CDR2 ANQGSEA. The length of the CDR3 is 15 residues. DNA for the CDR3: TGCAGCGTTGACGCATCCTCGACAGGGTACTATGGCTACACCTTC. Its protein product is CSVDASSTGYYGYTF.

As concerns this clone: A far larger clone is only one base removed, so a read error is likely. The chain combines TRBV9 with TRBJ2-6; 7 bases align to TRBD2. Germline V gene data show CDR1 as SGDLS and CDR2 as YYNGEE. The CDR3 totals 18 residues. In DNA, the CDR3 is TGTGCCAGCAGCGTAGTCGGTAGCGGGCGTTCTGGGGCCAACGCCCTGACTTTC. It is translated as CASSVVGSGRSGANALTF. Drawing the rest from reference TRBV9 and TRBJ2-6, the complete variable domain is DSGVTQTPKHLITATGQRVTLRCSPRSGDLSVYWYQQSLDQGLQFLIQYYNGEERAKGNILERFSAQQFPDLHSELNLSSLELGDSALYFCASSVVGSGRSGANALTFGAGSRLTVL.

The J gene is TRBJ1-2, the V gene TRBV4-1; perhaps TRBD1 as D (6 bases). The CDR3 loop spans 13 amino acids. Germline V lookup: CDR1 MGHRA, CDR2 YSYEKL. V was cut by 4 bases and J by 8 bases, with 14 bases left in between. The CDR3 reads CASSLEQGWGYTF. In nucleotides, the CDR3 is TGCGCCAGCAGCCTTGAACAGGGTTGGGGCTACACCTTC.

V is TRBV7-9 and J is TRBJ2-1; TRBD2 matches at 7 bases. CDR1 SEHNR and CDR2 FQNEAQ come from the germline V gene (reference sequence). Germline trimming cut 5 bases from V and 0 bases from J; bases unmatched to any gene: 7. The CDR3 runs 16 residues. CDR3 residues: CASSHGGSGSYNEQFF. The CDR3 DNA reads TGTGCCAGCAGCCACGGGGGGAGTGGCTCCTACAATGAGCAGTTCTTC.

The genes are TRBV6-4 and TRBJ1-1; D might be TRBD1 (5 bases). Germline CDR1 is MRHNA and CDR2 is SNTAGT. This CDR3 comprises 13 residues. Trimming took off 0 bases at V and 8 bases at J, with 10 bases between the two ends. CDR3 in DNA: TGTGCCAGCAGTGACTCTTGGGCAGGGGAAGCTTTCTTT. Protein product: CASSDSWAGEAFF.

This rearrangement joins TRBV5-6 to TRBJ2-7; 8 nucleotides line up with TRBD1. Germline V lookup: CDR1 SGHDT, CDR2 YYEEEE. This CDR3 has 14 amino acids. V shed 5 bases, J shed 3 bases, and the junction held 7 bases outside the gene matches. The CDR3 bases are TGTGCCAGCAGGGCGACAGGGGAAAACTACGAGCAGTACTTC. The encoded protein is CASRATGENYEQYF. Looking up the rest from reference TRBV5-6 and TRBJ2-7 gives the full variable domain: DAGVTQSPTHLIKTRGQQVTLRCSPKSGHDTVSWYQQALGQGPQFIFQYYEEEERQRGNFPDRFSGHQFPNYSSELNVNALLLGDSALYLCASRATGENYEQYFGPGTRLTVT.

The chain carries TRBV7-8 and TRBJ1-5; D remains unclear. Germline CDR1 reads SGHVS; CDR2 reads FQNEAQ. This CDR3 has 15 residues. The V end was cut by 5 bases, the J end by 3 bases, with 14 bases between. The CDR3 DNA reads TGTGCCAGCAGCGCCCCGGCCGCCTTCAATCAGCCCCAGCATTTT. Its translation: CASSAPAAFNQPQHF.

Remarks on this clone: This sequence may be a read error, since a much larger clone differs from it by one base. The chain recombines TRBV5-5 with TRBJ2-5; no clear D. Germline V lookup: CDR1 SGHKS, CDR2 YYEKEE (reference sequence). The length of the CDR3 is 15 residues. V was cut by 4 bases and J by 5 bases, with 18 bases left in between. The CDR3 spells CASSPRAWGYETQYF. The CDR3 DNA is TGTGCCAGCAGCCCCCGAGCATGGGGTTACGAGACCCAGTACTTC.

V gene TRBV29-1 combines with J gene TRBJ1-1; D may be TRBD1 (5 bases). The CDR3 runs to 14 residues. CDR1 and CDR2 from the germline V gene are SQVTM and ANQGSEA. V lost 5 bases to trimming and J lost 1 base, with 14 bases between them. The CDR3 here is CSVYAGPGNTEAFF. DNA of the CDR3: TGCAGCGTTTATGCAGGGCCCGGGAACACTGAAGCTTTCTTT.

This CDR3 is CASRQTRDNQETQYF. The CDR3 DNA sequence: TGTGCCAGCAGGCAAACTCGGGACAACCAAGAGACCCAGTACTTC. The chain uses TRBV27 and TRBJ2-5, with D maybe TRBD1 (6 bases). The CDR3 consists of 15 residues. V lost 6 bases and J lost 0, with 14 bases in between. The V gene's germline CDR1 is MNHEY and CDR2 SMNVEV (reference sequence).

J is TRBJ2-3 and V is TRBV14, with TRBD1 as a possible D gene (5 bases). Germline values: CDR1 SGHDN, CDR2 FVKESK. The CDR3 runs to 17 residues. The germline V and J ends were trimmed by 4 bases and 7 bases, with 24 bases remaining between them. The CDR3 DNA reads TGTGCCAGCAGCCCCGTTTGGGGCCAGCCCTCCGTATATACGCAGTATTTT. It specifies CASSPVWGQPSVYTQYF.

The chain is built from TRBV27 and TRBJ2-7; D not resolved. Germline assignment: CDR1 MNHEY and CDR2 SMNVEV (reference sequence). Trimming shortened V by 6 bases and J by 1 base, and 16 bases separated the two germline ends. The length of the CDR3 is 15 residues. The CDR3 sequence is CASRLNPLVSYEQYF. The DNA for the CDR3 is TGTGCCAGCAGACTTAATCCCCTAGTGTCCTACGAGCAGTACTTC.

The chain is built from TRBV18 and TRBJ2-6; D uncertain. CDR3 length: 15 amino acids. V lost 5 bases and J 0 bases, leaving 8 bases between the germline ends. Germline V CDR1 and CDR2: KGHSH, LQKENI. The CDR3, as DNA: TGTGCCAGCTCAAATCGAACCTCTGGGGCCAACGTCCTGACTTTC. Its translation: CASSNRTSGANVLTF.

The CDR3 protein is CASSAGQGKTQYF. The CDR3 DNA reads TGTGCCAGCAGCGCCGGACAGGGGAAGACCCAGTACTTC. The chain employs TRBV11-2 and TRBJ2-5, with 9 nucleotides matching TRBD1. The CDR3 loop spans 13 amino acids. With 5 bases clipped from V and 6 bases from J, the junction kept 4 bases outside the gene matches. From germline, CDR1 is SGHAT and CDR2 FQNNGV.

This rearrangement joins TRBV7-6 to TRBJ2-5; 16 positions agree with TRBD2. The junction had 4 bases not matched to a gene; V was cut back by 5 bases and J by 7 bases. Germline V gene data show CDR1 as SGHVS and CDR2 as FNYEAQ. The CDR3 totals 15 residues. This chain's CDR3 is CASSKGLAGGGTQYF. The DNA for the CDR3 is TGTGCCAGCAGCAAGGGACTAGCGGGAGGGGGGACCCAGTACTTC.

The chain combines TRBV7-9 with TRBJ2-7; a weak D match, TRBD2 (6 bases). CDR1 is SEHNR and CDR2 is FQNEAQ in the germline V gene (reference sequence). V was shortened by 2 bases and J by 2 bases, with 7 bases between the two germline ends. The CDR3 has 13 residues. The CDR3 region is CASSLTSPYEQYF. CDR3 DNA: TGTGCCAGCAGCTTAACTAGCCCCTACGAGCAGTACTTC.